There are many counts of the clone carrying this T cell receptor (beta chain). CDR1 SGDLS and CDR2 YYNGEE come from the germline V gene. The CDR3 is 17 amino acids. The V gene end was trimmed by 3 bases and the J gene end by 0 bases; junction bases not matched to a gene: 5. The sample belongs to a study of human T cells and chemical hapten exposure. On the study more broadly: Alopecia areata, totalis or universalis affected patients who were mostly female.

Via MiXCR, TCRdb re-called the RACE reads, giving one row per CDR3 protein. This sample yields 35,000 to 45,000 distinct CDR3 sequences, of which approximately 9% are seen a single time; approximately 15% belongs to the top ten. Time point noted: patch test 2, 6 weeks after DPC sensitization. Treatment meaning: therapeutic diphenylcyclopropenone sensitization with weekly scalp DPC. Total RNA was isolated from unfractionated whole blood. Sequencing used whole blood, obtained in connection with sensitization to the hapten diphenylcyclopropenone (DPC). The source of this sequence is a woman between 40 and 55 years old with alopecia areata. Some clones in this sample may be carry-over from other donors' samples. The rearrangement joins TRBV9 to TRBJ2-6; 8 positions agree with TRBD1. DNA of the CDR3: TGTGCCAGCAGCGCCACAGGGGGTTACTCTGGGGCCAACGTCCTGACTTTC. It yields the protein CASSATGGYSGANVLTF.